This T cell receptor beta chain originates from a study of T cell responses to AZD1222 COVID-19 vaccine (dated by TCRdb to the early 2020s). Looking at the study overall: Because spike-specific TCR depth and breadth did not differ between the two schedules, AZD1222 recipients who got a second dose at roughly 4 weeks were pooled with those who got a second dose at roughly 12 weeks. A total of over 230 trial participants underwent TCR sequencing, of whom approximately 200 had received two doses of AZD1222 and some 26 had received two doses of the MenACWY control vaccine. Trial participants were enrolled by age into subgroups of 18-55, 56-69 and 70-plus years, and around 150, 28 and 57 TCR-sequenced participants, respectively, were included in these subgroups. Overall study outcomes, separate from this receptor: Conclusions about previously exposed vaccinees are limited, since just five to seven AZD1222 recipients were seropositive for SARS-CoV-2 at baseline. The vaccine-associated CD4 TCRs covered the entire spike protein, and the dominant responses fell in regions 160-218 and 743-854. Reportedly, close to half of the unique spike-specific TCRs recognized epitopes lying outside the regions that are mutated in the B.1.351 and B.1.1.7 variants. No day 14 peak-response samples were available, so repertoires were characterized only after the peak T cell response. Participants were mostly white British, with more females than males. The authors suggested clonal diversity may have been underestimated. The 56-69-year group was small, and its depth increase did not reach significance, likely because of low power. Spike-specific TCR breadth and depth rose significantly after two AZD1222 doses compared with day 0 and with MenACWY recipients.

Per the publication, the time point label means: baseline before first vaccination. Vaccinee samples were obtained from the UK trials COV001 and COV002, which included a single-blind randomized controlled phase 2/3 trial of AZD1222 (ChAdOx1 nCoV-19) in healthy adults. For TCRbeta chain sequencing, PBMC samples from trial participants were taken at day 0 and at day 28 after the second dose. On this clone: There is no known antigen for this receptor. Base-call qualities are not available, and no considerably larger clone is one nucleotide away.

The CDR3 starts with the cysteine, ends with the phenylalanine, and has 14 residues. Of all the DNA, just the CDR3 is kept, 42 bases in frame from base 1. Deletion took 8 bases off V and 4 bases off J, with a span of 14 bases between the germline ends. CDR1 and CDR2 were assigned from the germline V gene as SGHAT and FQNNGV. The CDR3 regions of human TCRbeta chains were analyzed by immunosequencing. Turning to the authors' computational methods: Repertoire TCRs were checked for matches against a reference library of SARS-CoV-2-specific TCRs that had been generated using the MIRA antigen-specificity platform. Breadth was defined as the fraction of unique TCRs that were SARS-CoV-2-associated. Depth was defined as the fraction of total T cells that were SARS-CoV-2-associated. Using the MIRA data, every spike-specific TCR was mapped to the spike region that the TCR reacted to and assigned to either a CD4 or a CD8 class. Log10-transformed breadth and depth values were compared by one-way ANOVA with Sidak's multiple comparisons tests. Here the immuneACCESS table is served through TCRdb, limited to in-frame sequences with V and J called. Missing clones are a known gap in these copies; in checked studies unresolved V genes cover under half, and the rest lacks a known reason. From that table come the V and J calls and clone size; the DNA was used to work out D and trimming. The sample profile shows 100,000 to 120,000 clones; 88% of them were found once. Around 1.7% of the sample belongs to the ten largest clones.

The TCR sequence derives from an adult in good health. This sequence uses TRBV11-2 and TRBJ2-2; matching of 6 bases hints at TRBD1 as the D gene. The sample here was peripheral blood, taken on day 0 of AZD1222 vaccination. The DNA reads TGTGCCAGCGGCCTGCAGGGGTCCACCGGGGAGCTGTTTTTT. Translation gives CASGLQGSTGELFF.